The 18 T cell receptor beta chains listed next were all sequenced from one sample in a study of T cells in Graves' hyperthyroidism and ophthalmopathy. It was RNA transcripts that yielded the amplified TCR beta CDR3 regions. HTBI primers were used for first-round RT-PCR of the TCR CDR3. TCRdb passed the multiplex PCR reads through MiXCR, listing each CDR3 protein once. The table includes 500,000 to 550,000 distinct CDR3 sequences, about 20% detected once. The sample comprised blood. All receptors derive from a man aged 35 to 55 with Graves' ophthalmopathy.

There are many counts of this clonotype. The chain combines TRBV6-1 with TRBJ2-1; 10 nucleotides align to TRBD2. V lost 6 bases, J lost 6 bases, and 5 bases stayed unmatched. Germline CDR1 reads MNHNS; CDR2 reads SASEGT. The CDR3 runs to 14 residues. The CDR3 DNA reads as TGTGCCAGCAGAATAGCGGGAGGAGTCAATGAGCAGTTCTTC. Translating gives CASRIAGGVNEQFF.

This clonotype was counted ten times or more. The chain couples TRBV9 to TRBJ1-5; 9 bases line up with TRBD1. Trimming at V came to 0 bases and at J to 0 bases, leaving 7 bases not matched to a gene. The CDR3 is made up of 18 amino acids. Germline lookup yields CDR1 SGDLS and CDR2 YYNGEE. The CDR3 sequence: CASSVVWDRVVSNQPQHF. CDR3 in DNA: TGTGCCAGCAGCGTAGTGTGGGACAGGGTGGTTAGCAATCAGCCCCAGCATTTT.

The V gene is TRBV7-8, the J gene TRBJ2-2, with TRBD2 as a possible D gene (6 bases). The length of the CDR3 is 16 residues. Germline-derived CDR1 and CDR2 are SGHVS and FQNEAQ. V gave up 3 bases and J gave up 1 base, with 12 bases separating them. CDR3 bases: TGTGCCAGCAGCTTTGTGGGGGGATGGAACACCGGGGAGCTGTTTTTT. Amino acid sequence: CASSFVGGWNTGELFF.

There are a few counts of this clonotype. The chain has TRBV27 and TRBJ1-5; weak D call: TRBD1 (6 bases). Germline V gene sequence: CDR1 MNHEY, CDR2 SMNVEV (reference sequence). V lost 3 bases and J lost 7, with 16 bases in between. The CDR3 is 15 amino acids. CDR3: CASSFSGALGQPQHF. The CDR3 DNA is TGTGCCAGCAGTTTCTCAGGGGCTCTAGGACAGCCCCAGCATTTT.

The genes are TRBV5-1 and TRBJ1-2, with D possibly being TRBD1 (6 bases). Germline CDR1 SGHRS, CDR2 YFSETQ. CDR3 length equals 14 residues. V dropped 2 bases and J dropped 5 bases, with 13 bases sitting between them. CDR3 sequence: CASSLHRVEYGYTF. The CDR3 nucleotides are TGCGCCAGCAGCTTACACAGGGTAGAATATGGCTACACCTTC.

The CDR3 DNA reads TGTGCCAGCAGAAGACAGGGCCCCAGTGAAGCTTTCTTT. As protein: CASRRQGPSEAFF. V and J are TRBV28 and TRBJ1-1; TRBD1 matches at 7 bases. Trimming at V came to 6 bases and at J to 7 bases, leaving 8 bases not matched to a gene. Per the germline V gene, CDR1 is MDHEN and CDR2 is SYDVKM. The CDR3 runs to 13 residues.

The chain carries TRBV5-1 and TRBJ2-2; TRBD1 is a possible D gene (5 bases). Trimming cost V 4 bases and J 0 bases, with 10 bases left between them. CDR1 is SGHRS, CDR2 YFSETQ, per germline. CDR3 length equals 15 residues. The CDR3 coding sequence is TGCGCCAGCAGCACCCAGGGTACGAACACCGGGGAGCTGTTTTTT. The encoded protein is CASSTQGTNTGELFF.

This clonotype turned up a few times. The chain links TRBV9 to TRBJ2-2; D is possibly TRBD1 (5 bases). Germline CDR1 is SGDLS and CDR2 is YYNGEE. The V and J ends lost 3 bases and 5 bases respectively, with 11 bases between them. This CDR3 region has 14 residues. CDR3 bases: TGTGCCAGCAGCGCCGACAGACTTACCGGGGAGCTGTTTTTT. Its protein is CASSADRLTGELFF. Full variable domain (rest looked up from reference TRBV9 and TRBJ2-2): DSGVTQTPKHLITATGQRVTLRCSPRSGDLSVYWYQQSLDQGLQFLIQYYNGEERAKGNILERFSAQQFPDLHSELNLSSLELGDSALYFCASSADRLTGELFFGEGSRLTVL.

The chain uses TRBV16 and TRBJ2-2; D gene uncertain. This CDR3 has 13 residues. The germline gives CDR1 KGHSY, CDR2 FQNENV. V lost 0 bases and J lost 4, with 3 bases in between. The CDR3 region has the DNA TGTGCCAGCAGCCAATCATTCACCGGGGAGCTGTTTTTT. The encoded protein is CASSQSFTGELFF.

This clonotype occurred many times. The chain recombines TRBV3-1 with TRBJ2-3; the match to TRBD2 covers 9 bases. This CDR3 contains 16 residues. The V and J ends lost 0 bases and 8 bases, in that order; junction bases with no gene match: 9. The germline V gene has CDR1 LGHDT and CDR2 YNNKEL (reference sequence). CDR3 nucleotide sequence: TGTGCCAGCAGCCAAGAACGGGCGGGGGGGCTCGGTACGCAGTATTTT. It encodes CASSQERAGGLGTQYF.

The chain recombines TRBV10-3 with TRBJ2-1; 7 positions agree with TRBD2. With 7 bases clipped from V and 5 bases from J, the junction kept 8 bases outside the gene matches. The CDR3 totals 14 residues. Germline V CDR1 and CDR2: ENHRY, SYGVKD. The CDR3 DNA reads TGTGCCATCACGGATCTAGCGGCCAACAATGAGCAGTTCTTC. Its protein is CAITDLAANNEQFF.

This clonotype was seen at least ten times. This chain connects TRBV12-3 or TRBV12-4 to TRBJ1-1, with no clear D. Trimming removed 6 bases at V and 0 bases at J, with 8 bases between. The CDR3 length is 13 residues. The CDR3 DNA is TGTGCCAGCAGATCGACACTGAACACTGAAGCTTTCTTT. It encodes CASRSTLNTEAFF.

This clonotype was counted between two and nine times. The chain recombines TRBV20-1 with TRBJ2-6; D is perhaps TRBD1 or TRBD2 (6 bases each). The CDR3 extends over 17 amino acids. Looked up from germline, CDR1 is DFQATT and CDR2 is SNEGSKA (reference sequence). V lost 1 base and J 2 bases, leaving 15 bases between the germline ends. CDR3 nucleotide sequence: TGCAGTGCTAGAGGGCGGGACACGGATACTGGGGCCAACGTCCTGACTTTC. Translation gives CSARGRDTDTGANVLTF.

V gene TRBV7-9 combines with J gene TRBJ1-6; D is unresolved. CDR3 size: 20 residues. Trimming shortened V by 1 base and J by 0 bases, and 19 bases separated the two germline ends. Germline CDR1 and CDR2: SEHNR and FQNEAQ (reference sequence). DNA of the CDR3: TGTGCCAGCAGCTTAGTGTCATTGGCGGACGAAAGCTCCTATAATTCACCCCTCCACTTT. Encoded protein: CASSLVSLADESSYNSPLHF.

This clonotype showed up many times. V gene TRBV2 combines with J gene TRBJ2-7; a possible D gene is TRBD2 (5 bases). CDR3 size: 15 residues. V was cut by 1 base and J by 6 bases, with 16 bases left in between. Germline loops: CDR1 SNHLY, CDR2 FYNNEI. As DNA, the CDR3 is TGTGCCAGCAGTGAAGTGGTAGCAGGAGGTAGCGAGCAGTACTTC. The encoded protein is CASSEVVAGGSEQYF.

This clonotype has a count of ten or more. The chain joins TRBV28 to TRBJ1-1; D gene ambiguous. Germline loops: CDR1 MDHEN, CDR2 SYDVKM. The CDR3 has 13 amino acids. V was shortened by 5 bases and J by 1 base, with 8 bases between the two germline ends. The CDR3 DNA reads TGTGCCAGCAGTCCAAACTGGAACACTGAAGCTTTCTTT. Residues: CASSPNWNTEAFF. The variable domain in full, completed from reference TRBV28 and TRBJ1-1, reads DVKVTQSSRYLVKRTGEKVFLECVQDMDHENMFWYRQDPGLGLRLIYFSYDVKMKEKGDIPEGYSVSREKKERFSLILESASTNQTSMYLCASSPNWNTEAFFGQGTRLTVV.

This clonotype was recorded at least ten times. J is TRBJ2-3 and V is TRBV7-2; tentatively, D is TRBD2 (6 bases). The V gene's germline CDR1 is SGHTA and CDR2 FQGNSA. This CDR3 has 15 residues. Trimming stripped 5 bases from V and 6 bases from J, with 18 bases between. CDR3 region: CASSPGTSRRDTQYF. The DNA for the CDR3 is TGTGCCAGCAGCCCCGGGACTTCCCGTCGGGATACGCAGTATTTT.

This clonotype has a count of ten or more. The DNA for the CDR3 is TGTGCCAGCAGTTTAGGGCAGGGGAATGGCTACACCTTC. Residues: CASSLGQGNGYTF. The chain carries TRBV12-3 or TRBV12-4 and TRBJ1-2, with D perhaps matching TRBD1 (6 bases). With 1 base removed from V and 6 bases from J, the gap between germline ends came to 9 bases. CDR3 size: 13 residues.